Each of the 25 T cell receptor beta chains below was sequenced from the same sample in a study of monozygotic twins with inflammatory bowel disease. One entry per CDR3 protein, without DNA, is what TCRdb gives after re-calling the 5' RACE reads. The sample data list 300,000 to 400,000 distinct CDR3 sequences. The sample taken for sequencing was blood. These TCRs come from a human donor with ulcerative colitis or Crohn's disease, or a healthy co-twin of an affected twin (not recorded which).

The chain is built from TRBV12-3 or TRBV12-4 and TRBJ2-7; the TCRdb call, TRBD2, lacks DNA for checking. The CDR3 is 12 residues long. CDR3 loop: CASRTGGVEQYF.

CDR3 in amino acids: CASSTAQGTQYF. The chain carries TRBV3-1 and TRBJ2-3; as DNA is missing, the TRBD1 call by TCRdb cannot be tested. The CDR3 is 12 residues long. Germline loops: CDR1 LGHDT, CDR2 YNNKEL (reference sequence).

This chain connects TRBV10-1 to TRBJ2-7. The CDR3 extends over 14 amino acids. Germline V CDR1 and CDR2: WNHNN, SYGVQD (reference sequence). The CDR3 spells CASSESGGYREQYF.

This CDR3 is CASSLRQGLRNEQFF. The chain employs TRBV7-2 and TRBJ2-1; no DNA is available, so the TRBD1 call from TCRdb remains unchecked. The CDR3 totals 15 residues. CDR1 SGHTA and CDR2 FQGNSA come from the germline V gene.

V is TRBV15 and J is TRBJ2-1. CDR1 LNHNV and CDR2 YYDKDF come from the germline V gene (reference sequence). The CDR3 runs to 17 residues. CDR3 region: CATSREALTQPYNEQFF.

V and J are TRBV20-1 and TRBJ2-7; checking the TCRdb D call of TRBD1 is not possible without DNA. The CDR3 consists of 15 residues. Germline V CDR1 and CDR2: DFQATT, SNEGSKA (reference sequence). CDR3 region: CSAPSLRDRGPEQYF.

The chain couples TRBV4-1 to TRBJ2-3; the D call of TRBD1 rests on TCRdb alone, since no DNA is present to check it. This CDR3 spans 18 amino acids. Germline CDR1 MGHRA, CDR2 YSYEKL. The CDR3 sequence: CASSQDPPGYRVTDTQYF.

The CDR3 here is CASSIRDLNEQFF. The chain has TRBV27 and TRBJ2-1; without DNA, the TCRdb call of TRBD1 cannot be checked. The CDR3 consists of 13 residues. CDR1 and CDR2 (germline): MNHEY, SMNVEV (reference sequence).

V is TRBV18 and J is TRBJ2-3; TCRdb outputs TRBD2, but without DNA this stays unchecked. Germline assignment: CDR1 KGHSH and CDR2 LQKENI. The CDR3 is made up of 16 amino acids. CDR3 region: CASSPIAGGPTDTQYF.

The chain joins TRBV7-6 to TRBJ2-1; TCRdb's D call, TRBD1, is unchecked because there is no DNA. The CDR3 is 13 amino acids. Looked up from germline, CDR1 is SGHVS and CDR2 is FNYEAQ. CDR3 amino acids: CASSISFRDEQFF.

The CDR3 protein is CASSPSEGPTEAFF. The chain recombines TRBV5-6 with TRBJ1-1. The germline gives CDR1 SGHDT, CDR2 YYEEEE. CDR3 length equals 14 residues.

The chain links TRBV18 to TRBJ1-1. Germline-derived CDR1 and CDR2 are KGHSH and LQKENI. This CDR3 has 15 residues. This chain's CDR3 is CASSAGRIENTEAFF.

The chain uses TRBV7-2 and TRBJ2-5; TCRdb proposes TRBD1, but this gene call is untestable without DNA. The CDR3 is 14 residues long. The germline CDR1 and CDR2 sequences are SGHTA and FQGNSA. CDR3 residues: CASSSKGARETQYF.

The J gene is TRBJ2-7, the V gene TRBV4-1; TCRdb's D call of TRBD1 is untestable without DNA. The germline CDR1 and CDR2 sequences are MGHRA and YSYEKL. CDR3 length equals 13 residues. The CDR3 here is CASSQGGQNEQYF.

The chain recombines TRBV29-1 with TRBJ2-7; the TRBD2 assignment by TCRdb is unverifiable without DNA. The CDR3 contains 13 residues. CDR1 and CDR2 from the germline V gene are SQVTM and ANQGSEA. CDR3 protein: CSVGVLAGYEQYF.

V is TRBV5-1 and J is TRBJ1-3; the TRBD1 assignment by TCRdb is unverifiable without DNA. CDR3 length: 13 residues. The V gene's germline CDR1 is SGHRS and CDR2 YFSETQ. CDR3 residues: CVSSSGVGNTIYF.

The chain couples TRBV30 to TRBJ1-6; without DNA, the TCRdb call of TRBD1 cannot be checked. This CDR3 has 14 amino acids. Per the germline V gene, CDR1 is GTSNPN and CDR2 is SVGIG (reference sequence). The CDR3 is CAWSVARGQSPLHF. The variable domain in full, with the rest retrieved from reference TRBV30 and TRBJ1-6, is SQTIHQWPATLVQPVGSPLSLECTVEGTSNPNLYWYRQAAGRGLQLLFYSVGIGQISSEVPQNLSASRPQDRQFILSSKKLLLSDSGFYLCAWSVARGQSPLHFGNGTRLTVT.

V gene TRBV12-3 or TRBV12-4 combines with J gene TRBJ2-1. This CDR3 spans 11 amino acids. The CDR3 protein is CASKASTGQFF.

The gene calls are TRBV29-1 and TRBJ1-2. This CDR3 region has 12 residues. CDR1 is SQVTM, CDR2 ANQGSEA, per germline. The CDR3 reads CSVGSGVGGYTF.

The J gene is TRBJ2-1, the V gene TRBV5-1; no DNA is available, so the TRBD1 call from TCRdb remains unchecked. The length of the CDR3 is 16 residues. Germline V gene sequence: CDR1 SGHRS, CDR2 YFSETQ. The CDR3 spells CASSPQPGQGYNEQFF.

V and J are TRBV5-1 and TRBJ2-7; absent DNA, TCRdb's TRBD2 call cannot be checked. Per the germline V gene, CDR1 is SGHRS and CDR2 is YFSETQ. The CDR3 has 14 residues. CDR3 loop: CASSSILATLEQYF. Supplemented by reference TRBV5-1 and TRBJ2-7, the full variable domain reads KAGVTQTPRYLIKTRGQQVTLSCSPISGHRSVSWYQQTPGQGLQFLFEYFSETQRNKGNFPGRFSGRQFSNSRSEMNVSTLELGDSALYLCASSSILATLEQYFGPGTRLTVT.

This chain uses TRBV5-1 with TRBJ1-1. This CDR3 comprises 13 residues. Germline values: CDR1 SGHRS, CDR2 YFSETQ. The CDR3 region is CASSFAVGTEAFF. Looking up the rest from reference TRBV5-1 and TRBJ1-1 gives the full variable domain: KAGVTQTPRYLIKTRGQQVTLSCSPISGHRSVSWYQQTPGQGLQFLFEYFSETQRNKGNFPGRFSGRQFSNSRSEMNVSTLELGDSALYLCASSFAVGTEAFFGQGTRLTVV.

The rearrangement uses TRBV18 and TRBJ2-2; TCRdb selects TRBD2, and the lack of DNA leaves this call unchecked. CDR3 size: 16 residues. Per the germline V gene, CDR1 is KGHSH and CDR2 is LQKENI. This chain's CDR3 is CASSPPSGRDVGELFF.

The V gene is TRBV4-3, the J gene TRBJ2-3; TCRdb gives TRBD1 as the D gene, but with no DNA this cannot be confirmed. Germline V CDR1 and CDR2: LGHNA, YSLEER. The CDR3 has 16 amino acids. This chain's CDR3 is CATAASGGPSTDTQYF.

V and J are TRBV27 and TRBJ2-6. CDR1 is MNHEY, CDR2 SMNVEV, per germline (reference sequence). The CDR3 is 17 residues long. CDR3 residues: CASSFRMEFSGANVLTF. Complete variable domain (other parts from reference TRBV27 and TRBJ2-6): EAQVTQNPRYLITVTGKKLTVTCSQNMNHEYMSWYRQDPGLGLRQIYYSMNVEVTDKGDVPEGYKVSRKEKRNFPLILESPSPNQTSLYFCASSFRMEFSGANVLTFGAGSRLTVL.